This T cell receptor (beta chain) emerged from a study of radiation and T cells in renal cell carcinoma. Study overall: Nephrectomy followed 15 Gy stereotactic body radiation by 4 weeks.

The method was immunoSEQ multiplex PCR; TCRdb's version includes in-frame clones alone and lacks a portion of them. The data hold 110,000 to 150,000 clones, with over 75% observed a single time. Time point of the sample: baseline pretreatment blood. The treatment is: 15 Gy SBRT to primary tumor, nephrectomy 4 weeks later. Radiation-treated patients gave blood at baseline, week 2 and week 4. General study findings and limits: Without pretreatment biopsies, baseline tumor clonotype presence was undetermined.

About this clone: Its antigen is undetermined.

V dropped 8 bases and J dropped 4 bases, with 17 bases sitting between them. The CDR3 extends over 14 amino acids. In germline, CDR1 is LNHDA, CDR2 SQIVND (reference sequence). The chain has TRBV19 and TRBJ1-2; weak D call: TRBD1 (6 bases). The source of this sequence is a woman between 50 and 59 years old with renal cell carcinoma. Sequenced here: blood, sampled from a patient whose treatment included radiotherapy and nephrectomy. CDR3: CASRSQGSPYGYTF. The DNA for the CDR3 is TGTGCCAGTCGCTCCCAGGGGTCCCCCTATGGCTACACCTTC.